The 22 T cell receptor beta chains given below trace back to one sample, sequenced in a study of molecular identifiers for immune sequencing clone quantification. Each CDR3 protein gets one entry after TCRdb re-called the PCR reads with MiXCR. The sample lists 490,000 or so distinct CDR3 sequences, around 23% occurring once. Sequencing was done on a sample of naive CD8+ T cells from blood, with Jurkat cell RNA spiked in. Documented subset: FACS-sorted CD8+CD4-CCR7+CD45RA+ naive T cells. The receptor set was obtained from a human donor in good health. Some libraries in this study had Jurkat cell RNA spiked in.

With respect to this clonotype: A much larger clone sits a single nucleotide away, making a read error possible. For the CDR3, the DNA is TGTGCCAGCAGCTTAGCGCGAGGAGGTCGGTACTTC. It translates to CASSLARGGRYF. The rearrangement links TRBV7-9 to TRBJ2-7, with D possibly being TRBD2 (5 bases). Germline V CDR1 and CDR2: SEHNR, FQNEAQ (reference sequence). CDR3 length: 12 amino acids. Trimming stripped 0 bases from V and 12 bases from J, with 12 bases between.

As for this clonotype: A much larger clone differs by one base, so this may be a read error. The CDR3 spells CASSQALGSREKLFF. In DNA form, the CDR3 reads TGCGCCAGCAGCCAAGCCCTGGGGTCGCGCGAAAAACTGTTTTTT. V is TRBV4-1 and J is TRBJ1-4; D not certain. V dropped 1 base and J dropped 8 bases, with 14 bases sitting between them. The CDR3 totals 15 residues. CDR1 and CDR2 (germline): MGHRA, YSYEKL.

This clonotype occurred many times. The CDR3 protein is CAWSVLQGTEAFF. Here the CDR3 DNA reads TGTGCCTGGAGTGTACTGCAGGGCACTGAAGCTTTCTTT. The chain recombines TRBV30 with TRBJ1-1, with a weak D call TRBD1 (5 bases). The V and J ends lost 0 bases and 4 bases respectively, with 9 bases between them. The CDR3 runs to 13 residues. Germline V gives CDR1 GTSNPN, CDR2 SVGIG (reference sequence).

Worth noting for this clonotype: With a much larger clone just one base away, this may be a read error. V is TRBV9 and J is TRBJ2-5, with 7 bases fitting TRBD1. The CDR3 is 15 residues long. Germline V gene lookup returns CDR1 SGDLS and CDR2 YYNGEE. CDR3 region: CDSSVGTDLQETQYF. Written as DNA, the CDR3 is TGTGACAGCAGCGTAGGGACAGATCTCCAAGAGACCCAGTACTTC. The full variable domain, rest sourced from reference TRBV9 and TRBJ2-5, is DSGVTQTPKHLITATGQRVTLRCSPRSGDLSVYWYQQSLDQGLQFLIQYYNGEERAKGNILERFSAQQFPDLHSELNLSSLELGDSALYFCDSSVGTDLQETQYFGPGTRLLVL.

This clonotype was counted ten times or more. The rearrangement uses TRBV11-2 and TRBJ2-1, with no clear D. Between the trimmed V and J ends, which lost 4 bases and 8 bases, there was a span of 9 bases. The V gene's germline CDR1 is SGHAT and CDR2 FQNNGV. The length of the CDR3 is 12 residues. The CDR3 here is CASSSLVDEQFF. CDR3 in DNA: TGTGCCAGCAGCTCCCTAGTCGATGAGCAGTTCTTC.

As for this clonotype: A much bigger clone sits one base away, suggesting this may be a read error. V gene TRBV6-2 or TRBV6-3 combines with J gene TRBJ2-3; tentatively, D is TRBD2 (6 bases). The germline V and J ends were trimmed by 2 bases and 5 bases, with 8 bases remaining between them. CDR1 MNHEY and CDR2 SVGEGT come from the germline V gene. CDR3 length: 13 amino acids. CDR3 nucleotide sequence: TGTGCCAGCAGTTACGGAGCGGGAGATACGCAGTATTTT. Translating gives CASSYGAGDTQYF.

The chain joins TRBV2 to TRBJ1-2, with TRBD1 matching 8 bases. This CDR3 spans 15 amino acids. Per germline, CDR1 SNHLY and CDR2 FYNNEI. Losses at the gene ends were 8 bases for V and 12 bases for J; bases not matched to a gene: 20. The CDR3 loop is CASLGTGPPVSGDTF. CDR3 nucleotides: TGTGCCAGCTTGGGGACAGGCCCTCCTGTCTCCGGGGACACCTTC.

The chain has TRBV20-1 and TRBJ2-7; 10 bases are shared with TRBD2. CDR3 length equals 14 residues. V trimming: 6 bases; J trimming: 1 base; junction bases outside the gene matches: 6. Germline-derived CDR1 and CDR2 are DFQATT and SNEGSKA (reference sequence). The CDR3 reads CSALSGGTSYEQYF. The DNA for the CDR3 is TGCAGTGCCCTTAGCGGGGGGACTTCCTACGAGCAGTACTTC.

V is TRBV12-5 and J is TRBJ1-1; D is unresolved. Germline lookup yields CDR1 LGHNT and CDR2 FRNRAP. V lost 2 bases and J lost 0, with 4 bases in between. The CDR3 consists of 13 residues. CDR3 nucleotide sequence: TGTGCTAGTGGTTTGACGATGAACACTGAAGCTTTCTTT. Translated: CASGLTMNTEAFF.

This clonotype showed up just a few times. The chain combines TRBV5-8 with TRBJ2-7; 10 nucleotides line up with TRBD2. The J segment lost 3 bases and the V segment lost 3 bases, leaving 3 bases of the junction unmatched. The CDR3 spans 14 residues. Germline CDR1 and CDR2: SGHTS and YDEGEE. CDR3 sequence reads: CASSSGLALYEQYF. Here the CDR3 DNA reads TGTGCCAGCAGCTCGGGACTAGCGCTCTACGAGCAGTACTTC.

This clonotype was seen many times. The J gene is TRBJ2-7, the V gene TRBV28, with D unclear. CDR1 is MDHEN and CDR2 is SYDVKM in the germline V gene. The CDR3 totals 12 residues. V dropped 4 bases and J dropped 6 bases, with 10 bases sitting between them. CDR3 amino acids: CASSSPVLEQYF. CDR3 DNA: TGTGCCAGCAGTTCCCCCGTCCTCGAGCAGTACTTC.

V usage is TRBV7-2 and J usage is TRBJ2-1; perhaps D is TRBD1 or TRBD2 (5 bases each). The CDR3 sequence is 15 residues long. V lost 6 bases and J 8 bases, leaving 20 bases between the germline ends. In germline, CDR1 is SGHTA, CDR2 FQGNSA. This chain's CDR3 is CASRIDGANYDEQFF. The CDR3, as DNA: TGTGCCAGCAGAATCGACGGGGCCAATTACGATGAGCAGTTCTTC.

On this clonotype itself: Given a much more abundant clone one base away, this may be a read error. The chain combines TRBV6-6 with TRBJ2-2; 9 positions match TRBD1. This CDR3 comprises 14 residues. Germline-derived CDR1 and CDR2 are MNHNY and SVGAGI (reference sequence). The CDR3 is CVSSGTGFTGELFF. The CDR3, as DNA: TGTGTCAGCAGTGGGACAGGGTTCACCGGGGAGCTGTTTTTT.

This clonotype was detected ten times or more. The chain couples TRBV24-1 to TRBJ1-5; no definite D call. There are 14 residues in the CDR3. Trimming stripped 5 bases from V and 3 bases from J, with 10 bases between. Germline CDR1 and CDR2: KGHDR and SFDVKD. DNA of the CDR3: TGTGCCACCAGTGGATCGGGGATCAATCAGCCCCAGCATTTT. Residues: CATSGSGINQPQHF.

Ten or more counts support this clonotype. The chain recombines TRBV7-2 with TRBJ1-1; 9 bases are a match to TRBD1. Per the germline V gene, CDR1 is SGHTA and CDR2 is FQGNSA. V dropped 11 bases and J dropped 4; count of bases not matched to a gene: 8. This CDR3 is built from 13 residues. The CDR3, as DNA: TGTGCCGGGACAGGGAGGGTCGGCACTGAAGCTTTCTTT. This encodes CAGTGRVGTEAFF.

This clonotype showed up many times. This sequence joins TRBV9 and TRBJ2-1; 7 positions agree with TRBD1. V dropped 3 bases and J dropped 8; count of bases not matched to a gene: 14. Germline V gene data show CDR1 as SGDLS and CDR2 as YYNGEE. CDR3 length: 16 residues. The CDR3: CASSGRDSTKRYEQFF. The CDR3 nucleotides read TGTGCCAGCAGCGGCCGGGACAGTACGAAACGATATGAGCAGTTCTTC.

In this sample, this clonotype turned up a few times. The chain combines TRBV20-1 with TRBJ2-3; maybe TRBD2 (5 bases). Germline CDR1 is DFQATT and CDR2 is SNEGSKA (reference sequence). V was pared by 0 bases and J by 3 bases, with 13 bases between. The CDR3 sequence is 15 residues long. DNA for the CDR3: TGCAGTGCTAGAGATGAGTCCTCGGGGACAGATACGCAGTATTTT. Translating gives CSARDESSGTDTQYF.

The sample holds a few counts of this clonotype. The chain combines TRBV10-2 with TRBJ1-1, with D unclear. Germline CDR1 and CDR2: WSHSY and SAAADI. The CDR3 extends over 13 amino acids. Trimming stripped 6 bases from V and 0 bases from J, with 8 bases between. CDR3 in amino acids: CASRGDLNTEAFF. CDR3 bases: TGCGCCAGCAGAGGAGACCTGAACACTGAAGCTTTCTTT.

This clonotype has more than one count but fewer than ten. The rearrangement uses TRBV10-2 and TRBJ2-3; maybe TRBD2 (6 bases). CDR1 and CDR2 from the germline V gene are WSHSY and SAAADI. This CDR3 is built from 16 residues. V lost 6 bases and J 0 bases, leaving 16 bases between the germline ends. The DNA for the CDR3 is TGCGCCAGCAGAAGATCAGGACTACCTAGCACAGATACGCAGTATTTT. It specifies CASRRSGLPSTDTQYF.

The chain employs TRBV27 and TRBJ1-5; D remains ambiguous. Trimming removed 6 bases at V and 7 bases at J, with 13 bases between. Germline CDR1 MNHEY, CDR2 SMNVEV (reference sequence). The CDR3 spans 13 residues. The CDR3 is CASSQRFGQPQHF. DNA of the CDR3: TGTGCCAGCAGCCAACGCTTTGGACAGCCCCAGCATTTT.

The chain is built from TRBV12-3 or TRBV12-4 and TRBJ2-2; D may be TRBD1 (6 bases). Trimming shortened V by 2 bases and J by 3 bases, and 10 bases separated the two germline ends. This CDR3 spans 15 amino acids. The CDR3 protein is CASSLTGPYTGELFF. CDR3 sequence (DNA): TGTGCCAGCAGTTTAACAGGGCCGTACACCGGGGAGCTGTTTTTT.

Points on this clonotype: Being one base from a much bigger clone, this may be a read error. CDR3 sequence reads: CASSGVVRQAYF. CDR3 nucleotides: TGTGCCAGCAGCGGAGTGGTACGACAGGCGTACTTC. The chain recombines TRBV13 with TRBJ2-5, with D possibly TRBD1 on 6 matching bases. Germline V gene lookup returns CDR1 PRHDT and CDR2 FYEKMQ (reference sequence). The CDR3 extends over 12 amino acids. Trimming pared 5 bases from V and 13 bases from J, leaving 17 bases between.